One and the same sample provided the 5 T cell receptor beta chains below, sequenced in a study of CD8 T cells in Susac syndrome. An amount of RNA that ranged from roughly 0.5 to 1 ug was reverse transcribed with random hexamers. In TCRdb, the immunoSEQ multiplex PCR reads were re-called with MiXCR into one record per CDR3 protein. The sample shows some 200,000 distinct CDR3 sequences, 85% to 95% of them seen only once. The sample consisted of CD8+ T cells from PBMCs. These receptors originate from a human donor with Susac syndrome.

The chain's CDR3 is CASSSPGLHRELFF. For the CDR3, the DNA is TGTGCCAGCAGCTCGCCGGGTCTTCATAGGGAGCTGTTTTTT. This chain links TRBV13 with TRBJ2-2; D is uncertain. The CDR3 length is 14 residues. The germline gives CDR1 PRHDT, CDR2 FYEKMQ (reference sequence). Deletions cut 4 bases from V and 9 bases from J, with 15 bases between.

This clonotype was counted once. The genes are TRBV29-1 and TRBJ2-3; D ambiguous. The CDR3 covers 13 residues. V was clipped by 6 bases and J by 0 bases, with 10 bases between them. In germline, CDR1 is SQVTM, CDR2 ANQGSEA. CDR3 loop: CSVRFSSTDTQYF. DNA for the CDR3: TGCAGCGTGAGGTTCTCTAGCACAGATACGCAGTATTTT.

The chain combines TRBV15 with TRBJ2-1, with 7 bases aligning to TRBD1. The CDR3 is made up of 15 amino acids. In germline, CDR1 is LNHNV, CDR2 YYDKDF (reference sequence). Trimming cost V 2 bases and J 5 bases; bases outside gene matches: 6. The CDR3 DNA follows: TGTGCCACCAGCAGAACCAAAGGACAGGACAATGAGCAGTTCTTC. The encoded protein is CATSRTKGQDNEQFF.

The chain employs TRBV28 and TRBJ1-5; 10 bases are shared with TRBD1. Trimming took 1 base from V and 3 from J; bases not matched to a gene: 9. The CDR3 is 18 residues long. Germline lookup yields CDR1 MDHEN and CDR2 SYDVKM. The CDR3 here is CASSLFGTGVFSNQPQHF. In nucleotides, the CDR3 is TGTGCCAGCAGTTTATTCGGGACAGGGGTCTTCTCCAATCAGCCCCAGCATTTT.

The CDR3 DNA follows: TGCAGTGCTCTGACAGCTAACACTGAAGCTTTCTTT. This translates into CSALTANTEAFF. The V and J genes are TRBV20-1 and TRBJ1-1; possible D gene TRBD1, 5 bases. The CDR3 is 12 residues long. The V gene lost 5 bases and the J gene lost 2 bases, with 9 bases spanning the gap. Germline CDR1 and CDR2: DFQATT and SNEGSKA (reference sequence).